The clone carrying this T cell receptor beta chain was recorded only once. Its antigen is still unknown. In blood CD8+ and CD4+ T cells, TCR beta underwent sequencing. Random hexamers were used to reverse transcribe about 0.5 to 1 ug of RNA. Amplification of TCR beta CDR3 used immunoSEQ multiplex PCR across 54 Vbeta and 13 Jbeta. Each CDR3 protein gets one entry after TCRdb re-called the immunoSEQ multiplex PCR reads with MiXCR. The data show around 110,000 distinct CDR3 sequences, around 96% seen once. Trimming removed 5 bases at V and 0 bases at J, with 5 bases between. CDR1 is GTSNPN, CDR2 SVGIG, per germline (reference sequence). This CDR3 has 12 residues. The data stem from a study of CD8 T cells in Susac syndrome. Whole-study context: Blood was drawn from Susac syndrome patients while they were therapy-naive, on corticosteroids, or on intravenous immunoglobulin alone. Overall study findings and caveats: The study conceded that its TCR sequencing and HLA analysis involved relatively few individuals.

The V call is TRBV30, the J call TRBJ2-1; no reliable D call. The receptor comes from a human donor with Susac syndrome. Source material: CD4+ T cells from PBMCs. In DNA, the CDR3 is TGTGCCTGGCGGAGCTCCTACAATGAGCAGTTCTTC. Amino acids: CAWRSSYNEQFF.